One sample yielded the 5 T cell receptor beta chains listed below, sequenced in a study of neurological immune-mediated disorders. TCRdb processed the 5' RACE reads anew with MiXCR; each CDR3 protein has one entry. The table has fewer than 55,000 distinct CDR3 sequences, roughly 10% seen once. Time point of the sample: longitudinal time-point 1 (baseline). Sequencing was performed on PBMCs. The source of these receptors is a woman between 40 and 50 years old in good health.

This clonotype was counted at least ten times. The chain joins TRBV7-2 to TRBJ2-1, with 8 bases fitting TRBD2. The V gene end was trimmed by 3 bases and the J gene end by 8 bases; junction bases not matched to a gene: 3. Germline V lookup: CDR1 SGHTA, CDR2 FQGNSA. The CDR3 is made up of 13 amino acids. CDR3 DNA sequence: TGTGCCAGCAGCTTTACGGGAGGGGATGAGCAGTTCTTC. Translating it yields CASSFTGGDEQFF.

This clonotype showed up many times. The chain recombines TRBV5-1 with TRBJ2-7; weak D call: TRBD1 (5 bases). The germline V gene encodes CDR1 SGHRS and CDR2 YFSETQ. The CDR3 is 13 residues long. V was pared by 1 base and J by 5 bases, with 10 bases between. CDR3: CASSLQGMDEQYF. CDR3 DNA sequence: TGCGCCAGCAGCTTGCAGGGTATGGACGAGCAGTACTTC.

This clonotype came up many times. The chain employs TRBV6-5 and TRBJ2-3; D uncertain. This CDR3 is built from 14 residues. Germline-derived CDR1 and CDR2 are MNHEY and SVGAGI. V was shortened by 2 bases and J by 6 bases, with 12 bases between the two germline ends. This chain's CDR3 is CASSYGRFGDTQYF. The CDR3 DNA reads as TGTGCCAGCAGTTACGGCAGGTTCGGGGATACGCAGTATTTT.

At least ten counts were recorded for this clonotype. The V call is TRBV5-6, the J call TRBJ2-7; a possible D gene is TRBD1 (6 bases). Trimming cost V 5 bases and J 3 bases, with 18 bases left between them. This CDR3 is 15 amino acids long. Germline-derived CDR1 and CDR2 are SGHDT and YYEEEE. The CDR3 loop is CASSSPGQSNYEQYF. The CDR3 nucleotides read TGTGCCAGCAGTTCCCCCGGACAGTCGAACTACGAGCAGTACTTC.

At least ten counts were recorded for this clonotype. This chain connects TRBV5-1 to TRBJ2-2; D might be TRBD1 (6 bases). From germline, CDR1 is SGHRS and CDR2 YFSETQ. The CDR3 runs to 21 residues. V was pared by 2 bases and J by 1 base, with 27 bases between. The CDR3 coding sequence is TGCGCCAGCAGCTTCGCCCCCCTAATCGCAAGGACAGATTTGAACACCGGGGAGCTGTTTTTT. Protein product: CASSFAPLIARTDLNTGELFF.